The rows below give T cell receptor beta chains drawn from one sample of a study of post-analysis software for immune sequencing data. TCRdb ran MiXCR on the PCR reads and lists one entry per CDR3 protein. The sample has roughly 160,000 distinct CDR3 sequences, roughly 35% seen once. This specimen consisted of blood, obtained after autologous hematopoietic stem cell transplantation. Source of these receptors: a girl aged 5-17 years with multiple sclerosis. Both conserved end residues are part of each CDR3. D genes are given only for firm matches. Size tells how often a clone was seen (once, few, many) or the class of an expanded clone, and some rows leave it out.

cdr3_aa cdr3_nt j_call v_call d_call clone_size
CASSQDFYRTEQYF TGTGCCAGCAGCCAAGATTTTTACAGAACCGAGCAGTACTTC TRBJ2-7 TRBV3-1 NA few
CSVDPGLAIQETQYF TGCAGCGTTGACCCGGGACTAGCGATCCAAGAGACCCAGTACTTC TRBJ2-5 TRBV29-1 TRBD2 NA
CASSIFQGGLAADTQYF TGTGCCAGTAGTATCTTCCAGGGCGGACTAGCGGCAGATACGCAGTATTTT TRBJ2-3 TRBV19 TRBD2 few
CSVDYGGTFQETQYF TGCAGCGTTGATTACGGCGGGACGTTCCAAGAGACCCAGTACTTC TRBJ2-5 TRBV29-1 NA NA
CASSPDWPETQYF TGCGCCAGCAGCCCCGATTGGCCGGAGACCCAGTACTTC TRBJ2-5 TRBV5-1 NA NA
CASSLRWRETQYF TGTGCCAGCAGCTTGAGATGGCGAGAGACCCAGTACTTC TRBJ2-5 TRBV5-6 NA NA
CSAPGQQYYNEQFF TGCAGTGCACCGGGACAGCAATACTACAATGAGCAGTTCTTC TRBJ2-1 TRBV20-1 TRBD1 few
CASSYSGLGTGGYGYTF TGTGCCAGCAGTTACTCGGGTCTTGGGACAGGGGGATATGGCTACACCTTC TRBJ1-2 TRBV6-5 TRBD1 many
CASSLSASGSSEQYF TGTGCCAGCAGTTTATCGGCTAGCGGGAGCAGCGAGCAGTACTTC TRBJ2-7 TRBV27 TRBD2 many
CSARLQGAYGYTF TGCAGTGCGCGCCTACAGGGGGCTTATGGCTACACCTTC TRBJ1-2 TRBV20-1 TRBD1 NA
CSATPGLAGGPPTYNEQFF TGCAGTGCTACTCCGGGACTAGCGGGGGGGCCTCCCACCTACAATGAGCAGTTCTTC TRBJ2-1 TRBV20-1 TRBD2 NA
CASSHRGGAAYTEAFF TGCGCCAGCAGCCACCGCGGCGGGGCAGCGTACACTGAAGCTTTCTTT TRBJ1-1 TRBV4-3 NA NA
CASSVEIRGDGGYTF TGTGCCAGCAGCGTAGAAATTAGAGGAGACGGGGGCTACACCTTC TRBJ1-2 TRBV9 NA NA
CSARWLPETQYF TGCAGTGCTAGGTGGCTACCAGAGACCCAGTACTTC TRBJ2-5 TRBV20-1 NA NA
CASSGTGASYEQYF TGCGCCAGCAGCGGGACAGGGGCGTCCTACGAGCAGTACTTC TRBJ2-7 TRBV5-1 TRBD1 many
CSANRDKFLAFF TGCAGTGCCAACCGGGACAAATTTTTAGCTTTCTTT TRBJ1-1 TRBV20-1 NA NA
CASRFLPGTSEETQYF TGCGCCAGCAGATTCCTCCCCGGGACTAGCGAGGAGACCCAGTACTTC TRBJ2-5 TRBV5-1 TRBD2 many
CSAIAAREVTDTQYF TGCAGTGCTATCGCGGCGCGGGAGGTCACAGATACGCAGTATTTT TRBJ2-3 TRBV20-1 TRBD2 NA
CASREGLVLYNEQFF TGTGCCAGCAGGGAAGGACTAGTCCTGTACAATGAGCAGTTCTTC TRBJ2-1 TRBV2 TRBD2 NA
CSARTSTGREQYF TGCAGTGCTAGAACCTCGACAGGGCGCGAGCAGTACTTC TRBJ2-7 TRBV20-1 TRBD1 NA
CASSSSVTDTQYF TGTGCCAGCAGCTCCTCGGTCACAGATACGCAGTATTTT TRBJ2-3 TRBV7-3 NA NA
CASKRTANTEAFF TGTGCCAGCAAACGGACGGCGAACACTGAAGCTTTCTTT TRBJ1-1 TRBV25-1 NA NA
CASSSGPNPYNEQFF TGTGCCAGCAGCTCCGGGCCGAACCCCTACAATGAGCAGTTCTTC TRBJ2-1 TRBV12-3/TRBV12-4 NA NA
CASSYGATGLGGANVLTF TGTGCCAGCAGTTACGGAGCAACAGGGTTAGGTGGGGCCAACGTCCTGACTTTC TRBJ2-6 TRBV6-5 NA few
CSVAEVLGANVLTF TGCAGCGTTGCCGAGGTATTGGGGGCCAACGTCCTGACTTTC TRBJ2-6 TRBV29-1 NA NA
CASTSLAGIADTRYF TGTGCCAGCACCTCCCTGGCGGGAATCGCAGATACGCGGTATTTT TRBJ2-3 TRBV6-2/TRBV6-3 NA NA
CASSPTGVLTGELFF TGTGCTAGCAGCCCTACAGGGGTCCTCACCGGGGAGCTGTTTTTT TRBJ2-2 TRBV7-7 TRBD1 many
CAGSPSKAGVRFVTQYF TGTGCCGGCAGTCCGTCTAAAGCGGGAGTTCGTTTTGTCACGCAGTATTTT TRBJ2-3 TRBV12-3/TRBV12-4 TRBD2 once
CASSQDLGSYDEQYF TGCGCCAGCAGCCAAGATTTGGGGAGTTACGACGAGCAGTACTTC TRBJ2-7 TRBV4-3 NA NA
CASKRDTGELFF TGCGCCAGCAAACGGGATACCGGGGAGCTGTTTTTT TRBJ2-2 TRBV5-1 NA NA
CASSELRTFTNEKLFF TGTGCCAGCAGTGAACTCCGGACATTCACTAATGAAAAACTGTTTTTT TRBJ1-4 TRBV6-1 NA once
CSVVAGGFYEQYF TGCAGCGTTGTGGCAGGGGGGTTTTACGAGCAGTACTTC TRBJ2-7 TRBV29-1 NA NA
CASSIVGRGSYGYTF TGTGCCAGTAGTATAGTCGGCAGGGGTTCGTATGGCTACACCTTC TRBJ1-2 TRBV19 NA NA
CASTEGFGARETQYF TGTGCCAGCACCGAGGGGTTTGGGGCGCGAGAGACCCAGTACTTC TRBJ2-5 TRBV7-2 NA few
CASSLSGTSAGELFF TGTGCCAGCAGTCTGTCCGGGACTAGTGCCGGGGAGCTGTTTTTT TRBJ2-2 TRBV12-3/TRBV12-4 TRBD2 NA
CASSLGVGNYNEQFF TGTGCCAGCAGTTTAGGGGTCGGTAATTACAATGAGCAGTTCTTC TRBJ2-1 TRBV12-3/TRBV12-4 NA few
CSARDVWREVDTQYF TGCAGTGCTAGAGATGTCTGGCGGGAGGTTGATACGCAGTATTTT TRBJ2-3 TRBV20-1 TRBD2 NA
CAISGFGREYNEQFF TGTGCCATCAGTGGATTCGGGAGAGAGTACAATGAGCAGTTCTTC TRBJ2-1 TRBV10-3 NA few
CTSQRLAGEFNEQFF TGTACCAGCCAACGACTAGCGGGAGAATTCAACGAGCAGTTCTTC TRBJ2-1 TRBV2 TRBD2 NA
CASSQVGGVDSNQPQHF TGCGCCAGCAGCCAAGTGGGGGGAGTAGATAGCAATCAGCCCCAGCATTTT TRBJ1-5 TRBV4-1 NA NA
CASSYGVATYEQYF TGTGCCAGCAGCTACGGGGTTGCCACCTACGAGCAGTACTTC TRBJ2-7 TRBV7-9 NA NA
CASRLQGLTLGGVQFF TGCGCCAGCAGACTACAGGGATTAACCTTAGGCGGTGTGCAGTTCTTC TRBJ2-1 TRBV5-1 NA NA
CASSRDPSSYEQYF TGTGCCAGCAGCCGGGACCCGAGCTCCTACGAGCAGTACTTC TRBJ2-7 TRBV5-5 NA NA
CASSYSEAVWETQYF TGTGCCAGCAGTTACTCGGAGGCGGTGTGGGAGACCCAGTACTTC TRBJ2-5 TRBV6-5 NA once
CASSVDSRGRGTDTQYF TGTGCCAGCAGCGTAGATTCCAGGGGGCGCGGCACAGATACGCAGTATTTT TRBJ2-3 TRBV9 TRBD1 NA
CASSEDGSPLHF TGCGCCAGCAGCGAGGATGGTTCACCCCTCCACTTT TRBJ1-6 TRBV4-3 NA NA
CASSLRPYLTSTRDPPETQFF TGTGCCAGCAGCTTACGGCCCTACCTTACTAGCACCCGAGACCCCCCAGAGACCCAGTTCTTC TRBJ2-1 TRBV11-2 NA few
CASSQEWALVEQYF TGCGCCAGCAGCCAAGAATGGGCACTTGTCGAGCAGTACTTC TRBJ2-7 TRBV4-1 NA few
CASRQKDEKLFF TGTGCCAGCAGGCAAAAAGATGAAAAACTGTTTTTT TRBJ1-4 TRBV7-9 NA few
CASSPGTSGRPHNEQFF TGTGCCAGCAGTCCCGGGACTAGCGGGAGGCCCCACAATGAGCAGTTCTTC TRBJ2-1 TRBV6-6 TRBD2 NA
CASSHKWDNEQYF TGTGCCAGCAGCCACAAATGGGACAATGAGCAGTACTTC TRBJ2-5 TRBV7-3 NA few
CASSPAWGNQPQHF TGTGCCAGCAGTCCGGCTTGGGGCAATCAGCCCCAGCATTTT TRBJ1-5 TRBV28 NA NA